This T cell receptor (beta chain) stems from a study of blood T cells in healthy people across ages. Germline assignment: CDR1 KGHSH and CDR2 LQKENI. V was pared by 3 bases and J by 10 bases, with 10 bases between. The CDR3 runs 12 residues. A sample-barcoded 5' primer and a J-beta primer mix were used in a second PCR of about 7 to 11 cycles. TCRdb used MiXCR to reprocess the 5' RACE reads, holding one entry per CDR3 protein. The sample has around 1.5 million distinct CDR3 sequences, approximately 38% seen once. This clonotype was recorded at least ten times. The clonotype originates from a woman between 18 and 29 years old in good health. Sequencing input: blood. The chain employs TRBV18 and TRBJ2-1; D is possibly TRBD1 (6 bases). CDR3: CASSPTGTEQFF. CDR3 nucleotide sequence: TGTGCCAGCTCACCGACCGGGACAGAGCAGTTCTTC.